This T cell receptor beta chain was identified during a study of blood T cell repertoires in COVID-19 (dated by TCRdb to the early 2020s). General notes on the study: Samples from collaborators originated in the United States, Italy and Spain and spanned both the acute and convalescent phases of COVID-19. The prospective study material was composed of cDNA or gDNA derived from T cells, B-cell-depleted T cells, or PBMCs. Deeply sampled blood TCRbeta repertoires from subjects exposed to, actively infected with, or recovered from COVID-19 were included in the dataset. The repertoires were released in a freely available public database intended as a resource for research on the immune response to SARS-CoV-2. Samples came from the ongoing ImmuneRACE study (first 160 participants) plus 1,254 subjects from 6 global collaborators. A de-identified subject ID, COVID-19 status, age in years and sex were almost always included in the sample metadata. HLA class I and class II types, where available, came from metadata supplied by the sample provider rather than from assay-based typing.

Study-wide findings and limitations: How much clinical and demographic metadata was included differed by source and by participant, and the metadata was provided uncurated.

Reading from cysteine to phenylalanine, the CDR3 counts 15 amino acids. The sequence is cut down to CDR3 DNA, 45 bases in frame from base 1. Taken from the germline V gene (reference sequence), the CDR1 and CDR2 loops are SEHNR and FQNEAQ. The germline V end is reduced by 4 bases and the J end by 6 bases; junction bases left unmatched: 2. The immunoSEQ Assay, a bias-controlled multiplex PCR, was used to amplify TCRbeta CDR3 regions from genomic DNA. Turning to the authors' computational methods: Within the assay, amplification of reference gene primers was used to estimate how many nucleated cells each sample contained. Sequence reads were collapsed and filtered to measure the absolute abundance of every unique TCRbeta CDR3 rearrangement. Productive Simpson clonality was computed per sample as the square root of Simpson's diversity index over productive rearrangements. Not all clones reach the TCRdb copy of this immuneACCESS table, which keeps in-frame sequences only. Checked studies attribute under half of the gap to unresolved V genes and leave the rest unexplained. For V, J and clone size, that table is used; D and trimming come from the DNA. For this sample there are fewer than 400,000 clones; over 75% appear just once. The top ten clones comprise about 5% of the sample.

Participants in the prospective study were aged roughly 18 to 89 years, lived in 24 United States geographic areas, and enrolled through a virtual design. Cohort assignment in the prospective study relied on participant-reported clinical history from a screening survey and a study questionnaire. Recovered participants in ImmuneRACE Cohort 3 were defined as having two consecutive negative NP/OP PCR tests, clearance from a healthcare professional, or resolution of symptoms. In the prospective study, mobile phlebotomists collected whole blood, serum and a nasopharyngeal or oropharyngeal swab from each participant. Participants in the prospective study had the option to provide additional blood draws and questionnaires over a roughly 2-month period. Before DNA extraction, prospective study blood samples were shipped either frozen or at room temperature. In its sample, this clone was seen a few times. Its antigen is still unknown. Base quality data are lacking; no much larger clone is found one base away. This CDR3 is also generated by other DNA sequences in the sample.

The sequence is built from TRBV7-9 and TRBJ2-1; 14 of the junction bases match TRBD2. The sequenced material came from PBMCs or T cells enriched from blood (not recorded which). The clonotype was recovered from a man between 25 and 39 years old who had recovered from COVID-19. The CDR3 protein sequence reads: CASSSTSGGANEQFF. Read as DNA, the sequence is TGTGCCAGCAGCTCGACTAGCGGGGGGGCCAATGAGCAGTTCTTC.